These 22 T cell receptor beta chains were sequenced from one sample in a study of CD8+ T cells in alopecia areata. The time point here: mouse skin 6 weeks after grafting, around onset of hair loss. RNA was extracted and reverse transcribed into cDNA as the sequencing template. The protocol was immunoSEQ multiplex PCR, while the TCRdb copy is restricted to in-frame clones and leaves out a portion. The sample contains a few thousand clones, none of them singletons. The input for sequencing was skin, taken at week 6. These receptors originate from a C3H/HeJ mouse with alopecia areata. Strain haplotype (MHC): H2-k.

The sample holds many counts of this clone. Gene names follow the mouse nomenclature. The read terminates 3 residues ahead of where the CDR3 ends, so the germline J gene completes it. The rearrangement joins TRBV14 to TRBJ1-6; possibly TRBD1 for D (6 bases). TRBJ1-6 falls under the ORF class, with uncertain function. V lost 2 bases and J lost 7, with 7 bases in between. The CDR3 runs 13 residues. Germline V gives CDR1 SGHDT, CDR2 FRDEAV. This CDR3 reads CASSLQGNSPLYF. The sequenced part of the CDR3 DNA is TGTGCCAGCAGTTTACAGGGCAATTCGCCC.

There are a few counts of this clone. Any gene name here is a mouse gene name. CDR3 DNA, as far as it was read: TGTGCCAGCGGTGATCTACTGGGGGAGAACTATGCT. It specifies CASGDLLGENYA. The whole CDR3 is CASGDLLGENYAEQFF. The V call is TRBV13-2, the J call TRBJ2-1, with 8 bases aligning to TRBD2. The read terminates 4 residues ahead of where the CDR3 ends, so the germline J gene completes it. The CDR3 sequence is 16 residues long. The V segment lost 1 base and the J segment 1 base; nucleotides outside the gene matches: 4. CDR1 is NNHNN and CDR2 is SYGAGS in the germline V gene (reference sequence).

To note about this clone: The gene names given are mouse names. The CDR3 is cut off 3 residues early in the read; its end comes from the germline J gene. The rearrangement uses TRBV19 and TRBJ1-6; weak D call: TRBD1 (6 bases). TRBJ1-6 qualifies as an ORF whose function is uncertain. V lost 0 bases and J lost 2, with 6 bases in between. The CDR3 has 15 residues. Per the germline V gene, CDR1 is FNHDT and CDR2 is SITEND (reference sequence). CDR3 protein: CASSIGTAYNSPLYF. CDR3 DNA (partial): TGTGCCAGCAGTATAGGGACAGCCTATAATTCGCCC.

This clone ranks as medium-sized. Gene names and germline match the mouse. The DNA ends 4 residues before the CDR3 does, and the rest of the CDR3 is filled in from the germline J gene. This sequence joins TRBV13-3 and TRBJ2-2; 12 nucleotides match TRBD1. The CDR3 runs to 17 residues. Trimming cost V 3 bases and J 2 bases; bases outside gene matches: 5. The germline V gene encodes CDR1 NNHDY and CDR2 SYVADS. The CDR3 protein is CASSGGTGGSNTGQLYF. CDR3 DNA (partial): TGTGCCAGCAGTGGGGGGACAGGGGGCAGTAACACCGGG.

Worth noting for this clone: The listed genes are named as in mouse. The CDR3 goes on 4 residues after the read ends, and that part is filled in from the germline J gene. The genes are TRBV31 and TRBJ2-7, with TRBD2 matching 7 bases. The CDR3 loop spans 14 amino acids. Germline V gene data show CDR1 as GKSSPN and CDR2 as SITVG. The CDR3 here is CAWSLDPGGYEQYF. The CDR3 DNA, read in part, is TGTGCCTGGAGTCTAGATCCGGGGGGGTAT.

As for this clone: The gene names given are mouse names. The CDR3 spells CASSIGGAAGNTLYF. Incomplete CDR3 DNA: TGTGCCAGCTCTATAGGGGGCGCGGCTGGAAATACG. This sequence joins TRBV12-1 and TRBJ1-3; TRBD1 aligns across 7 bases. The read is 3 residues too short to cover the CDR3 end, so that end is filled in from the germline J gene. V lost 3 bases and J lost 2; bases outside the gene matches: 6. The germline gives CDR1 SGHSN, CDR2 HYEKVE. The CDR3 runs 15 residues.

This clone was recorded a few times. Mouse names are used for the genes. The read ends 4 residues early relative to the CDR3; the germline J gene fills the gap. The gene calls are TRBV5 and TRBJ1-1; a weak D match, TRBD1 (6 bases). Germline CDR1 is LGHNA and CDR2 is YNLKQL (reference sequence). This CDR3 is 15 amino acids long. Trimming pared 0 bases from V and 0 bases from J, leaving 8 bases between. The sequenced CDR3 bases are TGTGCCAGCAGCCAAGACAGGGGTGCAAACACA. It codes for CASSQDRGANT. The full-length CDR3 reads as CASSQDRGANTEVFF.

This clone was recorded many times. Mouse names are used for the genes. The CDR3 is cut off 4 residues early in the read; its end comes from the germline J gene. The rearrangement joins TRBV19 to TRBJ2-7; D ambiguous. CDR3 length: 12 residues. CDR1 is FNHDT, CDR2 SITEND, per germline (reference sequence). CDR3: CASSISTYEQYF. The CDR3 bases that were read are TGTGCCAGCAGTATATCCACTTAT. The full variable domain, completed using reference TRBV19 and TRBJ2-7, is GGIITQTPKFLIGQEGQKLTLKCQQNFNHDTMYWYRQDSGKGLRLIYYSITENDLQKGDLSEGYDASREKKSSFSLTVTSAQKNEMAVFLCASSISTYEQYFGPGTRLTVL.

There are many counts of this clone. Each gene name is a mouse one. The sequence runs out 4 residues before the end of the CDR3; the remainder is reconstructed from the germline J gene. The V call is TRBV3, the J call TRBJ2-5, with D unresolved. Germline CDR1 is SNHLY and CDR2 is FYNGKV (reference sequence). The CDR3 is 11 amino acids. The part of the CDR3 DNA that was read is TGTGCCAGCAGCTTGAGGGAC. This encodes CASSLRD. The entire CDR3 protein reads CASSLRDTQYF.

In regard to this clone: Gene labels here are mouse ones. The CDR3 goes on 4 residues after the read ends, and that part is filled in from the germline J gene. V gene TRBV5 combines with J gene TRBJ2-1; a weak D match, TRBD1 (6 bases). Trimming removed 1 base from V and 3 bases from J, with 7 bases in between. CDR3 length equals 14 residues. Germline V gives CDR1 LGHNA, CDR2 YNLKQL (reference sequence). The sequenced part of the CDR3 DNA is TGTGCCAGCAGCCAAGGCAGGGGCTATGCT. Its translation: CASSQGRGYA. The whole CDR3 reads CASSQGRGYAEQFF.

Regarding this clone: Gene labels here are mouse ones. The CDR3 end falls 4 residues outside the read, so it is completed with the germline J gene. This rearrangement joins TRBV1 to TRBJ2-4; 7 bases agree with TRBD1. Unmatched junction bases numbered 0, after V lost 0 bases and J lost 3 bases. Germline CDR1 reads NSQYPW; CDR2 reads LRSPGD (reference sequence). CDR3 length: 14 amino acids. CDR3 amino acids: CTCSAEQGQNTLYF. CDR3 bases read: TGCACCTGCAGTGCAGAACAGGGGCAAAAC.

On this clone itself: These gene names are mouse names. The CDR3 end falls 4 residues outside the read, so it is completed with the germline J gene. The rearrangement joins TRBV17 to TRBJ2-1, with 9 bases matching TRBD1. Per the germline V gene, CDR1 is MNHDT and CDR2 is YYDKIL. The CDR3 runs to 15 residues. V dropped 6 bases and J dropped 4; count of bases not matched to a gene: 7. CDR3 bases read: TGTGCTAGCAGCGCTCGGGACAGGGATTATGCT. This encodes CASSARDRDYA. The full CDR3 sequence reads CASSARDRDYAEQFF.

This clone was observed a handful of times. Gene and germline names: mouse. CDR3 sequence reads: CASSGTGGAQDTQYF. The CDR3 DNA, read in part, is TGTGCCAGCAGTGGGACTGGGGGGGCGCAGGAC. V is TRBV13-1 and J is TRBJ2-5; 13 nucleotides line up with TRBD2. The read is 4 residues too short to cover the CDR3 end, so that end is filled in from the germline J gene. CDR1 and CDR2 from the germline V gene are NSHNY and SYGAGN. This CDR3 region has 15 residues.

This clone has ten or more counts. Gene names and germline match the mouse. Here the CDR3 reads CTCSADGQDTQYF. CDR3 DNA (partial): TGCACCTGCAGTGCAGATGGTCAAGAC. V is TRBV1 and J is TRBJ2-5; D gene ambiguous. The read is 4 residues too short to cover the CDR3 end, so that end is filled in from the germline J gene. The germline gives CDR1 NSQYPW, CDR2 LRSPGD (reference sequence). The V end lost 0 bases, the J end lost 3 bases, and 4 bases lay between the germline ends. CDR3 length: 13 residues.

This clone came up a few times. The germline and genes are mouse ones. The read terminates 4 residues ahead of where the CDR3 ends, so the germline J gene completes it. The V and J genes are TRBV29 and TRBJ2-1; TRBD2 agrees at 12 bases. The germline CDR1 and CDR2 sequences are MSHET and SYDVDS. This CDR3 contains 16 residues. Trimming removed 5 bases from V and 3 bases from J; junction bases left unmatched: 5. The sequenced CDR3 bases are TGTGCTAGCAGTCCCACGACTGGGGGGGCCTATGCT. This codes for CASSPTTGGAYA. The full CDR3 protein reads CASSPTTGGAYAEQFF. The variable domain in full, completed from reference TRBV29 and TRBJ2-1, reads DMKVTQMPRYLIKRMGENVLLECGQDMSHETMYWYRQDPGLGLQLIYISYDVDSNSEGDIPKGYRVSRKKREHFSLILDSAKTNQTSVYFCASSPTTGGAYAEQFFGPGTRLTVL.

Worth noting for this clone: Each gene name is a mouse one. Read coverage stops 4 residues before the CDR3 terminus; the germline J gene supplies the remainder. This rearrangement joins TRBV29 to TRBJ2-2, with 8 bases fitting TRBD2. Germline-derived CDR1 and CDR2 are MSHET and SYDVDS. Trimming at V came to 6 bases and at J to 0 bases, leaving 6 bases not matched to a gene. The CDR3 consists of 16 residues. CDR3 in amino acids: CASRPGLGANTGQLYF. The sequenced CDR3 bases are TGTGCTAGCAGACCCGGACTGGGAGCAAACACCGGG.

In its sample, this clone was seen many times. Gene names are the mouse ones. The read ends 4 residues shy of where the CDR3 ends; the end is completed using the germline J gene. The chain links TRBV29 to TRBJ2-7; TRBD1 matches 7 bases. The CDR3 is 12 residues long. Germline CDR1 MSHET, CDR2 SYDVDS. CDR3 amino acids: CASSQQGYEQYF. The sequenced CDR3 bases are TGTGCTAGCAGTCAACAGGGGTAT.

This clone has a handful of counts. Gene names and germline match the mouse. The read comes to an end 4 residues before the CDR3 does, leaving the germline J gene to fill in the end. This rearrangement joins TRBV31 to TRBJ2-5; no firm D call. The CDR3 runs to 12 residues. Germline CDR1 is GKSSPN and CDR2 is SITVG. The DNA read from the CDR3 is TGTGCCTGGAGTCTACAGTGGGAC. Its translation is CAWSLQWD. The CDR3, in full, reads CAWSLQWDTQYF.

This clone turned up a few times. Gene names are the mouse ones. The DNA read from the CDR3 is TGTGCCAGCAGTGAATTGGGAAACACCGGG. It specifies CASSELGNTG. The whole CDR3 reads CASSELGNTGQLYF. The rearrangement uses TRBV13-3 and TRBJ2-2; D remains unclear. The sequence runs out 4 residues before the end of the CDR3; the remainder is reconstructed from the germline J gene. The germline V gene encodes CDR1 NNHDY and CDR2 SYVADS. V was shortened by 2 bases and J by 1 base, with 6 bases between the two germline ends. The CDR3 covers 14 residues.

This clone is deemed medium-sized. The gene symbols are mouse symbols. The missing CDR3 end, 4 residues past where the read stops, is filled in from the germline J gene. V is TRBV16 and J is TRBJ1-2; 10 nucleotides match TRBD1. The germline gives CDR1 SGHSA, CDR2 FRNQAP. The CDR3 length is 15 residues. The V and J ends lost 0 bases and 3 bases, in that order; junction bases with no gene match: 1. CDR3 DNA, as far as it was read: TGTGCAAGCAGCTTAGAGGACAGGGGGGACTCC. Translating it yields CASSLEDRGDS. The entire CDR3 protein reads CASSLEDRGDSDYTF.

This clone was recorded many times. Genes and germline are mouse. The read stops 4 residues short of the end of the CDR3; the missing end is completed from the germline J gene. The J gene is TRBJ2-3, the V gene TRBV13-2; 12 bases agree with TRBD2. V lost 1 base to trimming and J lost 0 bases; unmatched junction nucleotides: 3. This CDR3 has 17 residues. Germline CDR1 is NNHNN and CDR2 is SYGAGS (reference sequence). The CDR3 sequence: CASGDLGLGGSAETLYF. The part of the CDR3 DNA that was read is TGTGCCAGCGGTGATTTGGGACTGGGGGGTAGTGCAGAA.

This clone has at least ten counts. Germline and genes: mouse. The missing CDR3 end, 4 residues past where the read stops, is filled in from the germline J gene. The chain has TRBV19 and TRBJ2-2; 10 bases fit TRBD2. Trimming at V came to 2 bases and at J to 0 bases, leaving 1 base not matched to a gene. The germline V gene has CDR1 FNHDT and CDR2 SITEND (reference sequence). This CDR3 comprises 16 residues. CDR3 loop: CASSIDWGANTGQLYF. CDR3 bases read: TGTGCCAGCAGTATCGACTGGGGGGCAAACACCGGG.